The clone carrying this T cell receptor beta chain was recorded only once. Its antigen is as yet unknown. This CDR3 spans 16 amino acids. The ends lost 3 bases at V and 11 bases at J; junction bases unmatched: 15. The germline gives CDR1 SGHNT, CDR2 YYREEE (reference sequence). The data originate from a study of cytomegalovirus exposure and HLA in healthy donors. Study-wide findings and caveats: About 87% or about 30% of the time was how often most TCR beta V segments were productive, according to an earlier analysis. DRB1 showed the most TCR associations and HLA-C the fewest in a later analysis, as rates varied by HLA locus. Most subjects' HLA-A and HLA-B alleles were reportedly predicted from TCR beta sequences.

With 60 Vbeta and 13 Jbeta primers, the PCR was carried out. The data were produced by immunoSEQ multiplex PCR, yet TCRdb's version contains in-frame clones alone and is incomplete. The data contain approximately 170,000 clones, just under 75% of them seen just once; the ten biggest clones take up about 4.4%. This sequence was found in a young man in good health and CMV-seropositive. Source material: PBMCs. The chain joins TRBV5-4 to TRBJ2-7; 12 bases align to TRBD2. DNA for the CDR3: TGTGCCAGCAGCTCGAATCTAGCGGGAGGGTTGGCCGGGGAGTACTTC. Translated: CASSSNLAGGLAGEYF.